Shown below are 13 T cell receptor beta chains from a single sample sequenced in a study of CD8 T cells in ankylosing spondylitis. The study, taken as a whole, reports: Seemingly distinctive of ankylosing spondylitis blood was a TCR beta motif formed by eight highly homologous variants.

Via MiXCR, TCRdb re-called the 5' RACE reads, giving one row per CDR3 protein. Among about 440,000 distinct CDR3 sequences listed, roughly 15% were seen once. No antigen has been identified for these receptors. Sequencing input: blood, either unsorted or a sorted T cell fraction (not recorded which). The receptor set was obtained from a male donor with ankylosing spondylitis.

This clonotype was seen a handful of times. The rearrangement joins TRBV6-2 or TRBV6-3 to TRBJ1-1; 7 bases are shared with TRBD1. With V trimmed by 10 bases and J by 5 bases, 13 bases remained unmatched. The CDR3 sequence is 14 residues long. Germline assignment: CDR1 MNHEY and CDR2 SVGEGT. CDR3 bases: TGTGCCACCAACCGACAGGGTCTAAGGACTGAAGCTTTCTTT. Amino acid sequence: CATNRQGLRTEAFF.

This chain joins TRBV7-9 and TRBJ1-1; TRBD1 agrees at 7 bases. The CDR3 sequence is 17 residues long. Germline loops: CDR1 SEHNR, CDR2 FQNEAQ (reference sequence). Trimming at V came to 0 bases and at J to 5 bases, leaving 12 bases not matched to a gene. CDR3 protein: CASSLAEKTGRDTEAFF. The CDR3 nucleotides are TGTGCCAGCAGCTTAGCGGAAAAGACAGGGAGGGATACTGAAGCTTTCTTT.

This clonotype was seen only a few times. The J gene is TRBJ2-1, the V gene TRBV29-1; tentative D call: TRBD1 (6 bases). CDR1 is SQVTM and CDR2 is ANQGSEA in the germline V gene. CDR3 length: 14 amino acids. V lost 7 bases and J 2 bases, leaving 15 bases between the germline ends. The CDR3 nucleotides read TGCAGCGCCCCCCCGGACAGTACCTACAATGAGCAGTTCTTC. It is translated as CSAPPDSTYNEQFF.

The sample holds many counts of this clonotype. The genes are TRBV12-3 or TRBV12-4 and TRBJ1-1; no clear D. The CDR3 length is 11 residues. V lost 7 bases and J lost 2, with 5 bases in between. Written as DNA, the CDR3 is TGTGCCAGCAAGACAAACACTGAAGCTTTCTTT. This gives the protein CASKTNTEAFF.

The sample holds many counts of this clonotype. The chain links TRBV9 to TRBJ2-7, with D possibly matching TRBD1 (5 bases). Trimming removed 0 bases from V and 6 bases from J, with 10 bases in between. Germline V gene data show CDR1 as SGDLS and CDR2 as YYNGEE. CDR3 length: 13 residues. CDR3 coding DNA: TGTGCCAGCAGCGTAGCCAGGGCTGGCGAGCAGTACTTC. Protein sequence: CASSVARAGEQYF.

The genes are TRBV12-3 or TRBV12-4 and TRBJ2-5; 8 bases agree with TRBD2. The CDR3 is 16 amino acids. Trimming removed 5 bases from V and 5 bases from J; junction bases left unmatched: 13. The CDR3 loop reads CASSPSGGGLSETQYF. CDR3 sequence (DNA): TGTGCCAGCAGTCCATCGGGGGGGGGGCTTTCGGAGACCCAGTACTTC.

There are a few counts of this clonotype. V and J are TRBV7-8 and TRBJ2-1, with TRBD1 matching 8 bases. The CDR3 has 15 amino acids. Germline lookup yields CDR1 SGHVS and CDR2 FQNEAQ. Trimming cost V 5 bases and J 5 bases; bases outside gene matches: 8. CDR3 sequence (DNA): TGTGCCAGCAGCATAACGGGACAGGTAAACAATGAGCAGTTCTTC. Amino acids: CASSITGQVNNEQFF.

This clonotype was seen at least ten times. The chain links TRBV5-1 to TRBJ2-1; 11 bases map to TRBD2. CDR3 length: 16 amino acids. The ends lost 0 bases at V and 4 bases at J; junction bases unmatched: 3. Germline V gene sequence: CDR1 SGHRS, CDR2 YFSETQ. Here the CDR3 reads CASSLETSGSYNEQFF. The CDR3 bases are TGCGCCAGCAGCTTGGAAACTAGCGGGAGTTACAATGAGCAGTTCTTC.

The rearrangement uses TRBV20-1 and TRBJ2-3, with 8 bases that match TRBD1. The CDR3 has 15 amino acids. CDR1 is DFQATT and CDR2 is SNEGSKA in the germline V gene (reference sequence). The J segment lost 5 bases and the V segment lost 5 bases, leaving 12 bases of the junction unmatched. The CDR3 reads CSAPRTGNVEDTQYF. CDR3 nucleotides: TGCAGTGCTCCCCGGACAGGGAATGTGGAAGATACGCAGTATTTT.

This clonotype showed up just a few times. The chain joins TRBV29-1 to TRBJ2-2, with 7 bases identical to TRBD2. V lost 4 bases to trimming and J lost 4 bases; unmatched junction nucleotides: 6. The CDR3 runs 14 residues. Germline V gene sequence: CDR1 SQVTM, CDR2 ANQGSEA. CDR3 sequence (DNA): TGCAGCGTTGTCGTTGGGGGGGGCACCGGGGAGCTGTTTTTT. Amino acid sequence: CSVVVGGGTGELFF.

This clonotype was seen a few times. The gene calls are TRBV12-3 or TRBV12-4 and TRBJ2-1; 9 positions match TRBD1. The ends lost 4 bases at V and 1 base at J; junction bases unmatched: 5. This CDR3 contains 16 residues. CDR3 sequence reads: CASSSQGAASYNEQFF. CDR3 DNA sequence: TGTGCCAGCAGTTCACAGGGGGCGGCATCCTACAATGAGCAGTTCTTC.

This clonotype has a count of ten or more. This chain uses TRBV20-1 with TRBJ2-7; D remains ambiguous. The germline V and J ends were trimmed by 3 bases and 0 bases, with 12 bases remaining between them. Germline V CDR1 and CDR2: DFQATT, SNEGSKA (reference sequence). The CDR3 contains 14 residues. This CDR3 is CSASVLLSSYEQYF. The CDR3 nucleotides are TGCAGTGCTAGCGTACTCCTAAGCTCCTACGAGCAGTACTTC.

This chain joins TRBV3-1 and TRBJ1-6, with a possible D match to TRBD1 (6 bases). This CDR3 is built from 13 residues. V was trimmed by 6 bases and J by 9 bases, leaving 12 bases between them. The germline V gene has CDR1 LGHDT and CDR2 YNNKEL (reference sequence). Here the CDR3 reads CASRIQGFSPLHF. The CDR3, as DNA: TGTGCCAGCAGGATACAGGGATTTTCACCCCTCCACTTT. Looking up the rest from reference TRBV3-1 and TRBJ1-6 gives the full variable domain: DTAVSQTPKYLVTQMGNDKSIKCEQNLGHDTMYWYKQDSKKFLKIMFSYNNKELIINETVPNRFSPKSPDKAHLNLHINSLELGDSAVYFCASRIQGFSPLHFGNGTRLTVT.